The 9 T cell receptor beta chains reported below all come from one sample, sequenced in a study of blood T cells in healthy people across ages. Together with a sample-barcoded 5' primer, a J-beta primer mix was included in a second PCR lasting about 7 to 11 cycles. TCRdb reanalysed the 5' RACE reads using MiXCR and keeps one entry per CDR3 protein. Of around 1,000,000 distinct CDR3 sequences in the sample, about 23% were seen once. These data also featured in a second study, about T cells of mothers and their children.

Specimen: blood. The receptors come from a girl aged 2-10 years in good health.

The V and J genes are TRBV7-9 and TRBJ2-7, with TRBD2 identical over 8 bases. The length of the CDR3 is 14 residues. CDR1 is SEHNR, CDR2 FQNEAQ, per germline (reference sequence). Losses at the gene ends were 2 bases for V and 5 bases for J; bases not matched to a gene: 5. The CDR3: CASSLMGLGDEQYF. For the CDR3, the DNA is TGTGCCAGCAGCTTAATGGGACTAGGGGACGAGCAGTACTTC.

This clonotype occurred a few times. V and J are TRBV7-9 and TRBJ2-3; D is perhaps TRBD2 (6 bases). CDR1 is SEHNR, CDR2 FQNEAQ, per germline (reference sequence). With 6 bases removed from V and 6 bases from J, the gap between germline ends came to 19 bases. The CDR3 extends over 15 amino acids. CDR3 coding DNA: TGTGCCAGCAGTACTCCCATGGCGGGGATGGATACGCAGTATTTT. This codes for CASSTPMAGMDTQYF. Full variable domain (rest looked up from reference TRBV7-9 and TRBJ2-3): DTGVSQNPRHKITKRGQNVTFRCDPISEHNRLYWYRQTLGQGPEFLTYFQNEAQLEKSRLLSDRFSAERPKGSFSTLEIQRTEQGDSAMYLCASSTPMAGMDTQYFGPGTRLTVL.

This clonotype has more than one count but fewer than ten. The J gene is TRBJ2-3, the V gene TRBV27; TRBD2 aligns across 9 bases. CDR3 length: 17 residues. The germline CDR1 and CDR2 sequences are MNHEY and SMNVEV (reference sequence). Trimming took 3 bases from V and 4 from J; bases not matched to a gene: 11. CDR3 amino acids: CASSLRGGRAGADTQYF. The CDR3 bases are TGTGCCAGCAGTTTGAGGGGCGGGAGGGCCGGCGCAGATACGCAGTATTTT.

The chain links TRBV28 to TRBJ2-5; 8 bases line up with TRBD1. Near its end, the DNA agrees better with TRBJ2-7, so the J call may be wrong. Germline V gene data show CDR1 as MDHEN and CDR2 as SYDVKM. The CDR3 has 15 residues. The CDR3 sequence is CASTLGPGGPYEQYF. The CDR3 nucleotides read TGTGCCAGCACCCTGGGGCCAGGGGGCCCCTACGAGCAGTACTTC.

This clonotype was observed a few times. The V call is TRBV19, the J call TRBJ1-5; D perhaps matches TRBD1 (6 bases). CDR1 is LNHDA, CDR2 SQIVND, per germline (reference sequence). Trimming took 5 bases from V and 5 from J, leaving 16 bases between them. This CDR3 region has 15 residues. CDR3 sequence reads: CASSPRGGPYQPQHF. In nucleotides, the CDR3 is TGTGCCAGTAGTCCGAGGGGGGGTCCGTATCAGCCCCAGCATTTT.

The V call is TRBV7-9, the J call TRBJ1-2, with TRBD1 identical over 8 bases. The CDR3 is 18 residues long. Per germline, CDR1 SEHNR and CDR2 FQNEAQ (reference sequence). V dropped 5 bases and J dropped 8; count of bases not matched to a gene: 22. In DNA, the CDR3 is TGTGCCAGCAGCCCCCGCTCGGGACAGGCGATTAACTCACGGGGCTACACCTTC. Protein product: CASSPRSGQAINSRGYTF.

This clonotype was seen a few times. The rearrangement uses TRBV9 and TRBJ2-1; no firm D call. The last part of the DNA fits TRBJ2-7 better; the J call may be wrong. The germline V gene encodes CDR1 SGDLS and CDR2 YYNGEE. The CDR3 totals 13 residues. In DNA, the CDR3 is TGTGCCAGCAGCGTAGACGTACCTACGGTGCAGTACTTC. This encodes CASSVDVPTVQYF.

The V gene is TRBV7-9, the J gene TRBJ1-4, with 9 bases that match TRBD1. CDR3 length: 15 residues. V lost 3 bases, J lost 8 bases, and 7 bases stayed unmatched. Germline CDR1 reads SEHNR; CDR2 reads FQNEAQ (reference sequence). CDR3 region: CASSLITGGREKLFF. The CDR3 DNA reads TGTGCCAGCAGCTTGATAACAGGGGGCCGGGAAAAACTGTTTTTT.

This rearrangement joins TRBV19 to TRBJ1-1, with 8 bases matching TRBD1. The junction had 1 base not matched to a gene; V was cut back by 3 bases and J by 1 base. This CDR3 has 14 amino acids. Germline V gives CDR1 LNHDA, CDR2 SQIVND (reference sequence). The CDR3 loop reads CASSIGQGNTEAFF. Written as DNA, the CDR3 is TGTGCCAGTAGTATTGGACAGGGGAACACTGAAGCTTTCTTT. The full variable domain, rest sourced from reference TRBV19 and TRBJ1-1, is DGGITQSPKYLFRKEGQNVTLSCEQNLNHDAMYWYRQDPGQGLRLIYYSQIVNDFQKGDIAEGYSVSREKKESFPLTVTSAQKNPTAFYLCASSIGQGNTEAFFGQGTRLTVV.